The 10 T cell receptor beta chains in this list originate from one sample, sequenced in a study of T-cell memory formation after mild COVID-19. TCRdb fed the 5' RACE reads into MiXCR, producing one record per CDR3 protein. The sample consists of 190,000 or so distinct CDR3 sequences, about a fifth of them appearing once. The sequenced material came from PBMCs or a T cell subset sorted from them (not recorded which). Every receptor here comes from an adult woman who had mild COVID-19 (a few samples of this study predate the infection). Cell type and time point are not known.

J is TRBJ1-1 and V is TRBV15, with no clear D. The CDR3 consists of 13 residues. Germline-derived CDR1 and CDR2 are LNHNV and YYDKDF (reference sequence). The V gene lost 0 bases and the J gene lost 7 bases, with 9 bases spanning the gap. This CDR3 reads CATSRDVTGEAFF. CDR3 DNA sequence: TGTGCCACCAGCAGAGATGTTACTGGTGAAGCTTTCTTT.

V and J are TRBV24-1 and TRBJ2-5; TRBD1 matches at 8 bases. Trimming at V came to 3 bases and at J to 5 bases, leaving 7 bases not matched to a gene. From germline, CDR1 is KGHDR and CDR2 SFDVKD. The CDR3 length is 15 residues. The CDR3 loop is CATSDETGAGETQYF. CDR3 bases: TGTGCCACCAGTGATGAGACAGGGGCCGGGGAGACCCAGTACTTC.

Regarding this clonotype: One end of the junction varies from germline; a read error may be responsible. This sequence joins TRBV7-7 and TRBJ2-1; 12 positions match TRBD2. CDR3 length equals 16 residues. Germline V CDR1 and CDR2: SSHAT, FNYEAQ (reference sequence). In DNA form, the CDR3 reads TGTGCTAGCAGCTTGCTAGCGGGAGGGCCGTCCAATGAGCAGTTCTTC. As protein: CASSLLAGGPSNEQFF. Full variable domain (outside the CDR3, taken from reference TRBV7-7 and TRBJ2-1): GAGVSQSPRYKVTKRGQDVTLRCDPISSHATLYWYQQALGQGPEFLTYFNYEAQPDKSGLPSDRFSAERPEGSISTLTIQRTEQRDSAMYRCASSLLAGGPSNEQFFGPGTRLTVL.

This clonotype was recorded once. Since a much larger clone is just one base distant, this may be a read error. The V and J genes are TRBV27 and TRBJ1-2; 8 bases agree with TRBD1. The germline CDR1 and CDR2 sequences are MNHEY and SMNVEV (reference sequence). The CDR3 has 15 amino acids. CDR3 sequence: CASSWDRLDNSGYTF. CDR3 nucleotides: TGTGCCAGCAGCTGGGACAGGTTGGATAACTCTGGCTACACCTTC.

The rearrangement joins TRBV7-9 to TRBJ2-3; D unclear. Germline V lookup: CDR1 SEHNR, CDR2 FQNEAQ (reference sequence). V was shortened by 1 base and J by 4 bases, with 12 bases between the two germline ends. The CDR3 covers 15 residues. The CDR3 spells CASSLERSPADTQYF. In DNA form, the CDR3 reads TGTGCCAGCAGCTTAGAAAGGTCGCCGGCAGATACGCAGTATTTT. The whole variable domain, remainder taken from reference TRBV7-9 and TRBJ2-3, is DTGVSQNPRHKITKRGQNVTFRCDPISEHNRLYWYRQTLGQGPEFLTYFQNEAQLEKSRLLSDRFSAERPKGSFSTLEIQRTEQGDSAMYLCASSLERSPADTQYFGPGTRLTVL.

Ten or more counts support this clonotype. The chain carries TRBV3-1 and TRBJ2-7; D gene ambiguous. The CDR3 is made up of 14 amino acids. The germline V gene has CDR1 LGHDT and CDR2 YNNKEL (reference sequence). Trimming pared 0 bases from V and 3 bases from J, leaving 9 bases between. The CDR3 is CASSQDLAGYEQYF. CDR3 nucleotide sequence: TGTGCCAGCAGCCAAGATCTGGCAGGCTACGAGCAGTACTTC.

The table lists this clonotype with a few counts. This chain joins TRBV5-6 and TRBJ1-2; no clear D. Germline V gene data show CDR1 as SGHDT and CDR2 as YYEEEE. Trimming pared 5 bases from V and 1 base from J, leaving 15 bases between. This CDR3 is built from 15 residues. CDR3 region: CASSQEDGVNYGYTF. The CDR3 nucleotides read TGTGCCAGCAGTCAAGAAGACGGGGTTAACTATGGCTACACCTTC.

The rearrangement links TRBV9 to TRBJ2-7; D may be TRBD2 (5 bases). V gave up 2 bases and J gave up 3 bases, with 15 bases separating them. There are 15 residues in the CDR3. Germline CDR1 is SGDLS and CDR2 is YYNGEE. The CDR3: CASSVGKASLYEQYF. The DNA of the CDR3 is TGTGCCAGCAGCGTCGGGAAGGCTAGCCTCTACGAGCAGTACTTC. The full variable domain, completed using reference TRBV9 and TRBJ2-7, is DSGVTQTPKHLITATGQRVTLRCSPRSGDLSVYWYQQSLDQGLQFLIQYYNGEERAKGNILERFSAQQFPDLHSELNLSSLELGDSALYFCASSVGKASLYEQYFGPGTRLTVT.

CDR3 coding DNA: TGTGCCACCAGTGACGCCGGCCTTAGCGGGGACACAGATACGCAGTATTTT. Translating it yields CATSDAGLSGDTDTQYF. This sequence joins TRBV24-1 and TRBJ2-3, with 8 bases aligning to TRBD2. V lost 4 bases, J lost 2 bases, and 10 bases stayed unmatched. CDR3 size: 17 residues. CDR1 and CDR2 (germline): KGHDR, SFDVKD.

This clonotype was counted a few times. The genes are TRBV4-2 and TRBJ2-1, with no clear D. Germline CDR1 reads LGHNA; CDR2 reads YNFKEQ. V was pared by 4 bases and J by 8 bases, with 12 bases between. This CDR3 has 13 residues. The CDR3 DNA follows: TGTGCCAGCAGCCCAAGCCCAGGACATGAGCAGTTCTTC. It yields the protein CASSPSPGHEQFF.